This TCR beta chain was identified during a study of T-cell reconstitution after alpha-beta-depleted transplantation in children. Whole-study findings and limits: Reportedly, roughly two months post-transplant, alpha-beta T cells arose from several hundred expanded graft clones.

Note on this clonotype: Its antigen is as yet unknown.

Molecular barcoding with unique molecular identifiers was used for the TCRbeta library. TCRdb ran MiXCR on the PCR reads and lists one entry per CDR3 protein. The table lists roughly 400,000 distinct CDR3 sequences, over 40% of them singletons. The germline V and J ends were trimmed by 4 bases and 6 bases, with 14 bases remaining between them. The CDR3 runs to 14 residues. Sequenced here: PBMCs, sampled before TCRalphabeta/CD19-depleted stem cell transplant. This chain joins TRBV12-3 or TRBV12-4 and TRBJ2-3, with D hard to call. The sequence derives from a girl aged 2 to 9 with aplastic anemia, due to receive a stem cell transplant. The CDR3 nucleotides read TGTGCCAGCAGTTCCCCACCCATCGGGGATACGCAGTATTTT. Translating it yields CASSSPPIGDTQYF.